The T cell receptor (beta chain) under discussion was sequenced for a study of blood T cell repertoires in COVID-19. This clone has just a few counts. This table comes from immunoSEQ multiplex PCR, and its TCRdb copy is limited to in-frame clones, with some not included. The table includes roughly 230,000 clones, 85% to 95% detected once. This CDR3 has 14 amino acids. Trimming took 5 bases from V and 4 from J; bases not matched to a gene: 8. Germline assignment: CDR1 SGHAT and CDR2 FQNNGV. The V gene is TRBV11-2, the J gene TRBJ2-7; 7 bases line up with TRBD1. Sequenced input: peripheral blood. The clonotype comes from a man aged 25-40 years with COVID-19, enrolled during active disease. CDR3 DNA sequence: TGTGCCAGCAGCCACCCGACAGGGAGATACGAGCAGTACTTC. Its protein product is CASSHPTGRYEQYF.